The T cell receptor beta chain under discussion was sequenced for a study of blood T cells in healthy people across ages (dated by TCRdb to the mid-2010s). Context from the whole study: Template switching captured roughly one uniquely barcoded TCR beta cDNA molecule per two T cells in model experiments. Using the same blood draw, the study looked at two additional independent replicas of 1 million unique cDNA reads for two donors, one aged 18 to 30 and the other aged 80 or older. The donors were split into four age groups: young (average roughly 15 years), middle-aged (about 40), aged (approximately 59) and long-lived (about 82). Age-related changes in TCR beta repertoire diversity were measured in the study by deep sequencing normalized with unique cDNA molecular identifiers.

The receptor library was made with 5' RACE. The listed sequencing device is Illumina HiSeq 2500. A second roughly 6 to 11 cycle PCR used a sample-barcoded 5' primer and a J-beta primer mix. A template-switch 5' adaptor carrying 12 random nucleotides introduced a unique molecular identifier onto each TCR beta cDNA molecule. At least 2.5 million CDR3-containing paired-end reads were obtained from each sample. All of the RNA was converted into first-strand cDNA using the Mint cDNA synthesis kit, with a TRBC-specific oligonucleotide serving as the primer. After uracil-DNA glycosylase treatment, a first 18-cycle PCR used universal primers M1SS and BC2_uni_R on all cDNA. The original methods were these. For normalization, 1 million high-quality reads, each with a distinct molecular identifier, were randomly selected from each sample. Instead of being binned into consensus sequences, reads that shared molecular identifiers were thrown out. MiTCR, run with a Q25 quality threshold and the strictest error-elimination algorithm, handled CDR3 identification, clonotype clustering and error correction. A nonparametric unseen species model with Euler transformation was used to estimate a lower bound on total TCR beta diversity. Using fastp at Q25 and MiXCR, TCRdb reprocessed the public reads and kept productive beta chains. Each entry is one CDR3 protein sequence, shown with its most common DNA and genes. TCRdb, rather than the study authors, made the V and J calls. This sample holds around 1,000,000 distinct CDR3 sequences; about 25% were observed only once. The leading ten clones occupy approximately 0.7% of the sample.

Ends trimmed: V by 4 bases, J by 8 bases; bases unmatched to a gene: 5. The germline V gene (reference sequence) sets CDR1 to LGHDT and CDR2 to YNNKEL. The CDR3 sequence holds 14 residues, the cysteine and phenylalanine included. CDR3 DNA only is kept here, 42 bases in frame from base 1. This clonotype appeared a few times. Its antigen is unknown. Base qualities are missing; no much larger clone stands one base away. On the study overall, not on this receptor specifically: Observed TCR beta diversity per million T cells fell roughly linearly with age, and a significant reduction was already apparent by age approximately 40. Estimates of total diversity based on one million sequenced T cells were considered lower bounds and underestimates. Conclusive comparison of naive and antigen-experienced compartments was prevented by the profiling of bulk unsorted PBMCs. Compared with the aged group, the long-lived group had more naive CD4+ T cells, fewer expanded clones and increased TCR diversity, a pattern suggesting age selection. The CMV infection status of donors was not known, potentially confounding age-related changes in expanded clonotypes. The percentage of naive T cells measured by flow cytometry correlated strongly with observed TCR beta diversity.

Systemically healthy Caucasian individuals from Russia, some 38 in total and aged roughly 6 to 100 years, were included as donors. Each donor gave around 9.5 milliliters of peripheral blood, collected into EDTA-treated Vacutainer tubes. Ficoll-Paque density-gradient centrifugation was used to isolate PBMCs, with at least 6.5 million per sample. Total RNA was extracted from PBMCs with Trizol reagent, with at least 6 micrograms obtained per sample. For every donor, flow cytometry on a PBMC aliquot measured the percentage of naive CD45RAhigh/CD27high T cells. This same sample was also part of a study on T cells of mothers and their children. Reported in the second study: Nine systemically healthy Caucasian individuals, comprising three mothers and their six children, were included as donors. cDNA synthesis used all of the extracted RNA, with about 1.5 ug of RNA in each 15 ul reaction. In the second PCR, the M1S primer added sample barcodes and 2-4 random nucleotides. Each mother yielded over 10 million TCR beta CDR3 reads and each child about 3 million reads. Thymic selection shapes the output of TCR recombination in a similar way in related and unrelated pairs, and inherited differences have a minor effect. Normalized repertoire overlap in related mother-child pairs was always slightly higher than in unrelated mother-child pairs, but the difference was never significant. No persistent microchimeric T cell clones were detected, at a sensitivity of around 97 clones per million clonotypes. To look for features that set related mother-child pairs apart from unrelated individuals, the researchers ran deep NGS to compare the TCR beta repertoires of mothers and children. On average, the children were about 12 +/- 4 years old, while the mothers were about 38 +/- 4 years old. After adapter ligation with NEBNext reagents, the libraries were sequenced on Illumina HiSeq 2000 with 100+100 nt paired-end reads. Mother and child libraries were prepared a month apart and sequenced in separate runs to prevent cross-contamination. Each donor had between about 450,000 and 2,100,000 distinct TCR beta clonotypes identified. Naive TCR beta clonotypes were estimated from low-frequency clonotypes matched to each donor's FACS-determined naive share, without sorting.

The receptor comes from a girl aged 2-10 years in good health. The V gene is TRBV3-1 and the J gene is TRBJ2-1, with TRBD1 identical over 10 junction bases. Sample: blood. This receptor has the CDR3 CASSRRGTGDEQFF. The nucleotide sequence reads TGTGCCAGCAGCCGTCGGGGGACAGGGGATGAGCAGTTCTTC.